The next 6 T cell receptor beta chains were all read from a single sample in a study of control samples from healthy donors and cancer patients. Assay: immunoSEQ multiplex PCR; the TCRdb copy retains only in-frame clones and omits some. The data contain about 120,000 clones, around 90% of them singletons. The sequencing input was blood. The receptors come from a man aged 50 or older in good health.

The gene calls are TRBV29-1 and TRBJ1-4; D gene unclear. The CDR3 sequence is 13 residues long. Per germline, CDR1 SQVTM and CDR2 ANQGSEA. Between the trimmed V and J ends, which lost 6 bases and 6 bases, there was a span of 14 bases. CDR3 sequence reads: CSVLDRADEKLFF. CDR3 DNA: TGCAGCGTCCTCGACCGCGCCGATGAAAAACTGTTTTTT.

J is TRBJ2-1 and V is TRBV11-3, with TRBD2 matching over 10 bases. This CDR3 is built from 16 residues. The germline CDR1 and CDR2 sequences are SGHNT and YENEEA. The CDR3 nucleotides read TGTCCATTAGGCTACGGAGCGGGGGGGGCCTACAATGAGCAGTTCTTC. Translated: CPLGYGAGGAYNEQFF.

The J gene is TRBJ2-7, the V gene TRBV11-2, with 8 bases that match TRBD1. Trimming cost V 3 bases and J 6 bases; bases outside gene matches: 7. The germline CDR1 and CDR2 sequences are SGHAT and FQNNGV. The CDR3 length is 14 residues. As DNA, the CDR3 is TGTGCCAGCAGCTTCCTCAGGGGGCAAGGCGAGCAGTACTTC. This encodes CASSFLRGQGEQYF.

This chain's CDR3 is CASSLTNHEQYF. The CDR3 nucleotides are TGTGCCAGCTCACTCACAAATCACGAGCAGTACTTC. The gene calls are TRBV18 and TRBJ2-7; D remains unclear. The CDR3 sequence is 12 residues long. Trimming stripped 4 bases from V and 5 bases from J, with 9 bases between. CDR1 KGHSH and CDR2 LQKENI come from the germline V gene.

Only a few counts were recorded for this clone. J is TRBJ2-7 and V is TRBV6-5; D may be TRBD2 (5 bases). The CDR3 spans 14 residues. The V gene lost 4 bases and the J gene lost 0 bases, with 10 bases spanning the gap. From germline, CDR1 is MNHEY and CDR2 SVGAGI. The CDR3 region is CASSWTGSSYEQYF. The CDR3, as DNA: TGTGCCAGCAGTTGGACTGGGAGCTCCTACGAGCAGTACTTC.

The rearrangement uses TRBV19 and TRBJ1-6; 8 nucleotides align to TRBD1. The CDR3 totals 16 residues. With 3 bases clipped from V and 9 bases from J, the junction kept 10 bases outside the gene matches. In germline, CDR1 is LNHDA, CDR2 SQIVND (reference sequence). For the CDR3, the DNA is TGTGCCAGTAGTATTATCGTCTCACAGGGGGGTTCACCCCTCCACTTT. This codes for CASSIIVSQGGSPLHF.